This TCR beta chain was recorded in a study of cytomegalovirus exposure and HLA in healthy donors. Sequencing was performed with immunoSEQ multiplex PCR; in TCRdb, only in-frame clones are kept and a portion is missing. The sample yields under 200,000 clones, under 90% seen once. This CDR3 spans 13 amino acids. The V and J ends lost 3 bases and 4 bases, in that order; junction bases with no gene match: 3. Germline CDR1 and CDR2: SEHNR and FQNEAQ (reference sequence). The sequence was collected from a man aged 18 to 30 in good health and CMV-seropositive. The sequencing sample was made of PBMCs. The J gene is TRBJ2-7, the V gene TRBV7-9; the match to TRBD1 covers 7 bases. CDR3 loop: CASSFGRGYEQYF. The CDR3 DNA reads TGTGCCAGCAGCTTCGGCAGGGGGTACGAGCAGTACTTC. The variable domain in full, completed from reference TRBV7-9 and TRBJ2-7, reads DTGVSQNPRHKITKRGQNVTFRCDPISEHNRLYWYRQTLGQGPEFLTYFQNEAQLEKSRLLSDRFSAERPKGSFSTLEIQRTEQGDSAMYLCASSFGRGYEQYFGPGTRLTVT.